Presented here are 17 T cell receptor beta chains from one specimen sequenced in a study of blood T cells in healthy people across ages. PCR was performed a second time for roughly 7 to 12 cycles using a sample-barcoded 5' primer and a J-beta primer mix. One entry per CDR3 protein results from TCRdb running MiXCR on the 5' RACE reads. This sample has more than 1.4 million distinct CDR3 sequences, with 35% to 45% found just once. Sequencing was done on a sample of blood. These receptors were collected from a woman under 30 in good health.

CDR3 amino acids: CASSLQGVLSEQFF. In DNA form, the CDR3 reads TGTGCCAGCAGTTTACAGGGAGTACTTTCGGAGCAGTTCTTC. The rearrangement joins TRBV28 to TRBJ2-1, with D possibly called TRBD1 or TRBD2 (5 bases each). V was cut by 2 bases and J by 10 bases, with 15 bases left in between. The CDR3 runs 14 residues. CDR1 MDHEN and CDR2 SYDVKM come from the germline V gene. The entire variable domain, with the rest obtained from reference TRBV28 and TRBJ2-1, is as follows: DVKVTQSSRYLVKRTGEKVFLECVQDMDHENMFWYRQDPGLGLRLIYFSYDVKMKEKGDIPEGYSVSREKKERFSLILESASTNQTSMYLCASSLQGVLSEQFFGPGTRLTVL.

This clonotype was seen only a few times. The chain employs TRBV28 and TRBJ2-1; 12 nucleotides match TRBD2. The CDR3 consists of 15 residues. Germline lookup yields CDR1 MDHEN and CDR2 SYDVKM. Germline trimming cut 5 bases from V and 5 bases from J; bases unmatched to any gene: 4. CDR3 protein: CASSPWTSGDNEQFF. In DNA form, the CDR3 reads TGTGCCAGCAGTCCTTGGACTAGCGGGGACAATGAGCAGTTCTTC.

This clonotype has a handful of counts. The V gene is TRBV27, the J gene TRBJ2-1; 9 nucleotides match TRBD1. V dropped 5 bases and J dropped 2; count of bases not matched to a gene: 7. Germline V lookup: CDR1 MNHEY, CDR2 SMNVEV (reference sequence). CDR3 size: 16 residues. The CDR3: CASSPRTGDPYNEQFF. The CDR3 nucleotides read TGTGCCAGCAGTCCACGGACAGGGGACCCCTACAATGAGCAGTTCTTC.

About this clonotype itself: Just one base apart from a much larger clone, this may be a read error. V gene TRBV10-3 combines with J gene TRBJ2-1; possible D gene TRBD2, 5 bases. This CDR3 region has 15 residues. V lost 6 bases and J 5 bases, leaving 17 bases between the germline ends. Germline V gene sequence: CDR1 ENHRY, CDR2 SYGVKD. The chain's CDR3 is CAIRPPGFSHNEQFF. The CDR3 DNA reads TGTGCCATCAGGCCCCCGGGATTTTCCCACAATGAGCAGTTCTTC.

This rearrangement joins TRBV5-1 to TRBJ1-1; D may be TRBD1 (5 bases). CDR3 size: 14 residues. Between the trimmed V and J ends, which lost 2 bases and 0 bases, there was a span of 8 bases. CDR1 SGHRS and CDR2 YFSETQ come from the germline V gene. CDR3 sequence: CASSLGDLNTEAFF. The CDR3 DNA reads TGCGCCAGCAGCTTAGGGGACTTGAACACTGAAGCTTTCTTT.

V and J are TRBV9 and TRBJ2-7; 7 nucleotides match TRBD2. The CDR3 is 14 amino acids. V was pared by 3 bases and J by 7 bases, with 10 bases of the junction left unmatched. Germline V gene lookup returns CDR1 SGDLS and CDR2 YYNGEE. The chain's CDR3 is CASSGREAGNEQYF. The CDR3 bases are TGTGCCAGCAGCGGACGGGAGGCCGGGAATGAGCAGTACTTC.

The chain has TRBV5-1 and TRBJ2-3, with 9 bases fitting TRBD2. Germline V gene sequence: CDR1 SGHRS, CDR2 YFSETQ. With V trimmed by 2 bases and J by 5 bases, 9 bases remained unmatched. This CDR3 spans 16 amino acids. CDR3 nucleotides: TGCGCCAGCAGCTTTGGGGCTAGCGGGGTAGGAGATACGCAGTATTTT. This translates into CASSFGASGVGDTQYF.

The chain combines TRBV29-1 with TRBJ1-2; 11 bases agree with TRBD1. CDR1 is SQVTM and CDR2 is ANQGSEA in the germline V gene. V lost 6 bases to trimming and J lost 4 bases; unmatched junction nucleotides: 4. This CDR3 comprises 13 residues. CDR3 nucleotides: TGCAGCGTGCGGACAGGGGGCTTCTATGGCTACACCTTC. This translates into CSVRTGGFYGYTF.

V is TRBV20-1 and J is TRBJ1-5; the D gene is possibly TRBD1 (5 bases). V shed 3 bases and J shed 12 bases, with 21 bases lying between them. Germline CDR1 and CDR2: DFQATT and SNEGSKA (reference sequence). The CDR3 totals 14 residues. CDR3 protein: CSASSSDWGSLQHF. The DNA for the CDR3 is TGCAGTGCTAGTAGTTCCGATTGGGGCAGTCTCCAGCATTTT.

The chain combines TRBV7-2 with TRBJ1-1; TRBD1 matches 10 bases. Germline loops: CDR1 SGHTA, CDR2 FQGNSA. The CDR3 has 16 amino acids. V was pared by 3 bases and J by 6 bases, with 10 bases of the junction left unmatched. The DNA for the CDR3 is TGTGCCAGCAGCTTCGCCCCCGGGACAGGGGACTCTGAAGCTTTCTTT. Translating gives CASSFAPGTGDSEAFF.

This clonotype has more than one count but fewer than ten. The chain employs TRBV5-1 and TRBJ2-7; 7 nucleotides match TRBD2. Per germline, CDR1 SGHRS and CDR2 YFSETQ. With V trimmed by 4 bases and J by 0 bases, 4 bases remained unmatched. The CDR3 is made up of 14 amino acids. CDR3 protein: CASSPTSDSYEQYF. The CDR3, as DNA: TGCGCCAGCAGCCCTACTAGCGACTCCTACGAGCAGTACTTC.

V usage is TRBV4-1 and J usage is TRBJ2-1; D remains ambiguous. Germline CDR1 and CDR2: MGHRA and YSYEKL. The CDR3 extends over 12 amino acids. The ends were cut back, 8 bases at V and 7 bases at J, with 12 bases in the middle. The CDR3 is CASGPTHNEQFF. The CDR3 region has the DNA TGCGCCAGCGGACCTACCCATAATGAGCAGTTCTTC.

DNA for the CDR3: TGCGCCAGCAGCTTGGCCCTTTTCGGGGGACGGGAAGATACGCAGTATTTT. Residues: CASSLALFGGREDTQYF. The J gene is TRBJ2-3, the V gene TRBV5-1; a weak D match, TRBD2 (6 bases). Germline V CDR1 and CDR2: SGHRS, YFSETQ. This CDR3 comprises 17 residues. Trimming cost V 0 bases and J 5 bases, with 19 bases left between them.

This rearrangement joins TRBV7-9 to TRBJ2-7, with 7 nucleotides matching TRBD2. Trimming took 4 bases from V and 7 from J; bases not matched to a gene: 7. Germline V lookup: CDR1 SEHNR, CDR2 FQNEAQ (reference sequence). The CDR3 runs 13 residues. For the CDR3, the DNA is TGTGCCAGCAGCTCGACTAGCCTCAATGAGCAGTACTTC. It codes for CASSSTSLNEQYF.

As regards this clonotype: An end of the junction differs from the germline gene, which may be a read error. The J gene is TRBJ2-5, the V gene TRBV7-2; tentative D call: TRBD2 (5 bases). The J call may be mistaken, given a closer DNA end match to TRBJ2-7. The V gene's germline CDR1 is SGHTA and CDR2 FQGNSA. The CDR3 sequence is 14 residues long. CDR3 bases: TGTGCCGGCAGCTTAGCGATGACCCCCAGCGAGCAGTACTTC. This sequence encodes CAGSLAMTPSEQYF.

This clonotype was found many times. This sequence joins TRBV9 and TRBJ2-1; D uncertain. Trimming took off 0 bases at V and 9 bases at J, with 4 bases between the two ends. The CDR3 totals 11 residues. CDR1 is SGDLS and CDR2 is YYNGEE in the germline V gene. The CDR3: CASSVEGEQFF. The CDR3 nucleotides are TGTGCCAGCAGCGTAGAAGGTGAGCAGTTCTTC.

This clonotype came up a few times. The rearrangement joins TRBV2 to TRBJ2-3, with TRBD2 matching over 8 bases. Per the germline V gene, CDR1 is SNHLY and CDR2 is FYNNEI. This CDR3 has 15 residues. The J segment lost 3 bases and the V segment lost 4 bases, leaving 6 bases of the junction unmatched. CDR3 coding DNA: TGTGCCAGCAGTGTATTGCTAGCGGGTACAGATACGCAGTATTTT. Its protein is CASSVLLAGTDTQYF.